The 14 T cell receptor beta chains below all came from one sample that was sequenced in a study of blood T cells in healthy people across ages. Combining a sample-barcoded 5' primer with a J-beta primer mix, a second PCR ran for 7 to 11 cycles. TCRdb fed the 5' RACE reads into MiXCR, producing one record per CDR3 protein. Here the sample spans 1.2 million to 1.5 million distinct CDR3 sequences, around 59% being singletons. The sample comprised blood. Receptors originate from a man younger than 35 in good health.

This clonotype turned up a few times. The chain employs TRBV20-1 and TRBJ2-1; D possibly corresponds to TRBD2 (5 bases). Trimming stripped 0 bases from V and 2 bases from J, with 11 bases between. This CDR3 has 15 amino acids. Per germline, CDR1 DFQATT and CDR2 SNEGSKA (reference sequence). The CDR3 region is CSARDLERTYNEQFF. The CDR3 nucleotides read TGCAGTGCTAGAGATCTGGAGCGGACCTACAATGAGCAGTTCTTC.

This rearrangement joins TRBV28 to TRBJ1-2, with D uncertain. The germline gives CDR1 MDHEN, CDR2 SYDVKM. The CDR3 consists of 13 residues. Trimming took off 7 bases at V and 8 bases at J, with 17 bases between the two ends. The CDR3 loop is CASKFTRGLGYTF. In DNA form, the CDR3 reads TGTGCCAGCAAGTTCACCAGAGGGCTGGGCTACACCTTC.

The chain combines TRBV7-9 with TRBJ2-5; no reliable D call. The V end was cut by 3 bases, the J end by 5 bases, with 13 bases between. CDR3 length: 14 amino acids. Germline V gives CDR1 SEHNR, CDR2 FQNEAQ (reference sequence). CDR3 DNA: TGTGCCAGCAGCTTCAGCCAGCTTCGGGAGACCCAGTACTTC. It is translated as CASSFSQLRETQYF.

V gene TRBV2 combines with J gene TRBJ1-4, with 7 bases lining up with TRBD1. Trimming removed 5 bases from V and 4 bases from J; junction bases left unmatched: 4. CDR3 length: 14 residues. Germline V gene lookup returns CDR1 SNHLY and CDR2 FYNNEI. In DNA, the CDR3 is TGTGCCAGCAGTAAGGGACAGCTTAATGAAAAACTGTTTTTT. Encoded protein: CASSKGQLNEKLFF.

The chain carries TRBV10-3 and TRBJ1-5; 8 nucleotides line up with TRBD1. V lost 4 bases, J lost 2 bases, and 1 base stayed unmatched. The CDR3 has 14 amino acids. CDR1 and CDR2 (germline): ENHRY, SYGVKD. The CDR3 region has the DNA TGTGCCATCAGTGGGGGACAGGGCAATCAGCCCCAGCATTTT. This gives the protein CAISGGQGNQPQHF.

This clonotype has only a few counts. The V and J genes are TRBV7-9 and TRBJ2-7, with TRBD1 identical over 7 bases. The length of the CDR3 is 15 residues. Germline assignment: CDR1 SEHNR and CDR2 FQNEAQ (reference sequence). V lost 3 bases and J lost 0; bases outside the gene matches: 5. The CDR3 DNA reads TGTGCCAGCAGCTTGTTCCGGGACAGCTCCTACGAGCAGTACTTC. This translates into CASSLFRDSSYEQYF.

The chain couples TRBV5-1 to TRBJ2-3, with 13 bases matching TRBD2. There are 15 residues in the CDR3. The germline CDR1 and CDR2 sequences are SGHRS and YFSETQ. Trimming took 6 bases from V and 4 from J; bases not matched to a gene: 5. CDR3 sequence (DNA): TGCGCCAGCAATAAGGGACTAGCGGGATCAGATACGCAGTATTTT. This codes for CASNKGLAGSDTQYF.

For the CDR3, the DNA is TGTGCCAGCAGGTCAGACACTGAAGCTTTCTTT. Its translation: CASRSDTEAFF. The chain employs TRBV6-5 and TRBJ1-1, with D hard to call. The V end was cut by 6 bases, the J end by 3 bases, with 5 bases between. The CDR3 spans 11 residues. CDR1 MNHEY and CDR2 SVGAGI come from the germline V gene.

The chain is built from TRBV5-1 and TRBJ2-5, with 8 bases fitting TRBD2. The CDR3 is made up of 15 amino acids. The germline gives CDR1 SGHRS, CDR2 YFSETQ. The ends lost 0 bases at V and 1 base at J; junction bases unmatched: 2. The CDR3, as DNA: TGCGCCAGCAGCTTGGACGGGAGGGCCCAAGAGACCCAGTACTTC. As protein: CASSLDGRAQETQYF. Supplemented by reference TRBV5-1 and TRBJ2-5, the full variable domain reads KAGVTQTPRYLIKTRGQQVTLSCSPISGHRSVSWYQQTPGQGLQFLFEYFSETQRNKGNFPGRFSGRQFSNSRSEMNVSTLELGDSALYLCASSLDGRAQETQYFGPGTRLLVL.

The chain is built from TRBV20-1 and TRBJ2-1; D is unclear. Trimming took off 3 bases at V and 3 bases at J, with 9 bases between the two ends. The CDR3 spans 13 residues. Germline CDR1 reads DFQATT; CDR2 reads SNEGSKA (reference sequence). CDR3 protein: CSASWKVYNEQFF. The CDR3, as DNA: TGCAGTGCTAGTTGGAAGGTCTACAATGAGCAGTTCTTC.

The chain combines TRBV6-5 with TRBJ2-3, with unresolved D. The CDR3 totals 14 residues. Germline-derived CDR1 and CDR2 are MNHEY and SVGAGI. Trimming took off 2 bases at V and 4 bases at J, with 10 bases between the two ends. The CDR3 reads CASSYGELADTQYF. Here the CDR3 DNA reads TGTGCCAGCAGTTACGGCGAGTTGGCAGATACGCAGTATTTT.

The chain is built from TRBV4-1 and TRBJ1-2; possibly TRBD1 for D (6 bases). Trimming removed 0 bases from V and 3 bases from J, with 17 bases in between. CDR3 length: 17 residues. The germline V gene encodes CDR1 MGHRA and CDR2 YSYEKL. The CDR3, as DNA: TGCGCCAGCAGCCAAGATGGGCGGGGGGGCGAATACTATGGCTACACCTTC. It encodes CASSQDGRGGEYYGYTF.

V usage is TRBV29-1 and J usage is TRBJ2-3, with D perhaps given as TRBD1 or TRBD2 (7 bases each). V was clipped by 7 bases and J by 8 bases, with 16 bases between them. The CDR3 loop spans 12 amino acids. In germline, CDR1 is SQVTM, CDR2 ANQGSEA. The CDR3 bases are TGCAGCGGACAGGGAGGGGCAGGTACGCAGTATTTT. Translating gives CSGQGGAGTQYF.

In its sample, this clonotype was seen a few times. The chain recombines TRBV11-2 with TRBJ2-4; D possibly matches TRBD1 or TRBD2 (6 bases each). The J call may be faulty, since TRBJ2-7 better matches the DNA end. The CDR3 has 14 residues. The germline gives CDR1 SGHAT, CDR2 FQNNGV. Here the CDR3 reads CASSPEWGAYEQYF. Written as DNA, the CDR3 is TGTGCCAGCAGCCCGGAGTGGGGGGCTTACGAGCAGTACTTC.